A single sample gave rise to the 8 T cell receptor beta chains below, sequenced in a study of blood T cell repertoires in COVID-19. The protocol was immunoSEQ multiplex PCR, while the TCRdb copy is restricted to in-frame clones and leaves out a portion. The profile shows 210,000 or so clones, roughly 89% of them singletons. The source material was peripheral blood. The source is a man aged 45 to 65 with acute or convalescent COVID-19.

V gene TRBV12-3 or TRBV12-4 combines with J gene TRBJ1-2, with 7 bases matching TRBD1. With V trimmed by 6 bases and J by 3 bases, 4 bases remained unmatched. This CDR3 spans 13 amino acids. The CDR3 region is CASSPQGDYGYTF. CDR3 nucleotides: TGTGCCAGCAGCCCGCAGGGGGACTATGGCTACACCTTC.

The chain is built from TRBV4-2 and TRBJ1-6; 8 nucleotides agree with TRBD1. The CDR3 has 15 residues. V lost 5 bases, J lost 5 bases, and 5 bases stayed unmatched. CDR1 is LGHNA and CDR2 is YNFKEQ in the germline V gene. The CDR3 nucleotides read TGTGCCAGCAGCTCCCCGACAGGGGATAATTCACCCCTCCACTTT. Protein product: CASSSPTGDNSPLHF.

The rearrangement joins TRBV3-1 (or the pseudogene TRBV3-2) to TRBJ2-2, with a possible D match to TRBD1 (6 bases). Germline loops: CDR1 LGHDT, CDR2 YNNKEL (reference sequence). Trimming shortened V by 3 bases and J by 5 bases, and 13 bases separated the two germline ends. The CDR3 extends over 15 amino acids. Here the CDR3 reads CASSQGASETGELFF. CDR3 coding DNA: TGTGCCAGCAGCCAGGGGGCGTCTGAAACCGGGGAGCTGTTTTTT.

This chain joins TRBV20-1 and TRBJ2-3; D perhaps matches TRBD2 (5 bases). This CDR3 is 11 amino acids long. V gave up 6 bases and J gave up 6 bases, with 10 bases separating them. Germline V gives CDR1 DFQATT, CDR2 SNEGSKA (reference sequence). The CDR3 DNA reads TGCAGTGCAAAAGAGGGCGATACGCAGTATTTT. Translated: CSAKEGDTQYF.

The rearrangement joins TRBV20-1 to TRBJ1-1, with D hard to call. V was trimmed by 7 bases and J by 3 bases, leaving 9 bases between them. Germline loops: CDR1 DFQATT, CDR2 SNEGSKA (reference sequence). This CDR3 region has 11 residues. In DNA form, the CDR3 reads TGCAGTGTCTTGGCCTACACTGAAGCTTTCTTT. Translating gives CSVLAYTEAFF.

The chain is built from TRBV19 and TRBJ2-1, with D unresolved. CDR1 is LNHDA, CDR2 SQIVND, per germline (reference sequence). With 1 base removed from V and 0 bases from J, the gap between germline ends came to 13 bases. The CDR3 contains 17 residues. The DNA of the CDR3 is TGTGCCAGTAGTATAGTTGGTGGCGGTGTCTCCTACAATGAGCAGTTCTTC. It codes for CASSIVGGGVSYNEQFF.

The chain combines TRBV7-6 with TRBJ2-7; 9 bases are shared with TRBD1. The CDR3 runs to 15 residues. Losses at the gene ends were 1 base for V and 0 bases for J; bases not matched to a gene: 1. The germline V gene encodes CDR1 SGHVS and CDR2 FNYEAQ. The CDR3 nucleotides read TGTGCCAGCAGCTTAGGGACAGGGGTCTCCTACGAGCAGTACTTC. As protein: CASSLGTGVSYEQYF. Drawing the rest from reference TRBV7-6 and TRBJ2-7, the complete variable domain is GAGVSQSPRYKVTKRGQDVALRCDPISGHVSLYWYRQALGQGPEFLTYFNYEAQQDKSGLPNDRFSAERPEGSISTLTIQRTEQRDSAMYRCASSLGTGVSYEQYFGPGTRLTVT.

This clone was observed once. The rearrangement joins TRBV9 to TRBJ2-5; TRBD1 agrees at 7 bases. Trimming took 0 bases from V and 3 from J; bases not matched to a gene: 5. The germline V gene has CDR1 SGDLS and CDR2 YYNGEE. This CDR3 spans 15 amino acids. CDR3 protein: CASSVAPTGKETQYF. The CDR3, as DNA: TGTGCCAGCAGCGTAGCCCCGACAGGGAAAGAGACCCAGTACTTC.